This T cell receptor (beta chain) was captured in a study of blood T cell repertoires in COVID-19. Overall study: Some COVID-19 samples were acute and others convalescent; all came from the United States, Italy and Spain. T cells, B-cell-depleted T cells, or PBMCs supplied cDNA or gDNA.

This clone was seen once. This CDR3 spans 14 amino acids. Germline V gene lookup returns CDR1 SGHRS and CDR2 YFSETQ. V was trimmed by 4 bases and J by 1 base, leaving 11 bases between them. Original processing notes: For nucleated cells, counts were estimated from reference gene primer amplification. Only in-frame clones appear in the TCRdb table, and some are missing; sequencing was by immunoSEQ multiplex PCR. V, J and clone size derive from that table, while D and trimming were established from the DNA sequence. The table lists 200,000 or so clones, 80% to 85% of them singletons, with about 5% in the top ten.

The TCR sequence derives from a woman aged 25 to 45 with acute or convalescent COVID-19. The rearrangement uses TRBV5-1 and TRBJ2-5; maybe TRBD2 (6 bases). The sequencing input was peripheral blood. CDR3 in DNA: TGCGCCAGCAGCGACATCGGGAGCCAAGAGACCCAGTACTTC. Its protein is CASSDIGSQETQYF.